Listed below are T cell receptor beta chains from one sample, sequenced in a study of CD8+CD57+ T cells in acquired aplastic anemia. TCRdb used MiXCR to reprocess the reads, holding one entry per CDR3 protein. The profile shows 180,000 or so distinct CDR3 sequences, approximately 49% of them singletons. What was sequenced was sorted CD4+, CD8+, or CD8+CD57+ T cells (not recorded which) from PBMCs. These receptors were taken from a human donor in good health. CDR3s include the opening cysteine and the closing phenylalanine or tryptophan. The D gene is left open where the match is weak. Not every row has a clone size; where given, it reads once, few, many or a size class.

CDR3 protein	CDR3 DNA	J gene	clone size	D gene	V gene
CASSRRGAAGAYEQYF	TGTGCCAGCAGCCGCCGGGGGGCGGCGGGAGCCTACGAGCAGTACTTC	TRBJ2-7	many	NA	TRBV11-2
CATSPKNGLAGVTETQYF	TGTGCCACCAGTCCCAAAAACGGTCTAGCGGGAGTAACAGAGACCCAGTACTTC	TRBJ2-5	many	TRBD2	TRBV24-1
CASRPGTGERTDTQYF	TGTGCCAGCAGACCCGGGACAGGGGAAAGGACAGATACGCAGTATTTT	TRBJ2-3	NA	TRBD1	TRBV6-1
CASSEPTGSYNEQFF	TGTGCCAGCAGTGAACCTACAGGGTCCTACAATGAGCAGTTCTTC	TRBJ2-1	once	NA	TRBV25-1
CASSMRDRVDSPLHF	TGTGCCAGTAGTATGAGGGACAGGGTCGATTCACCCCTCCACTTT	TRBJ1-6	NA	TRBD1	TRBV19
CAINDMLAGGTHEQYF	TGTGCCATCAACGATATGCTAGCGGGAGGAACCCACGAGCAGTACTTC	TRBJ2-7	NA	TRBD2	TRBV10-3
CSAKGLAGGVEQFF	TGCAGTGCTAAAGGACTAGCGGGAGGGGTTGAGCAGTTCTTC	TRBJ2-1	many	TRBD2	TRBV20-1
CASSLELITEAFF	TGCGCCAGCAGCTTGGAACTGATCACTGAAGCTTTCTTT	TRBJ1-1	NA	NA	TRBV5-1
CSARGVASPYEQYF	TGCAGTGCTCGCGGGGTAGCGTCCCCCTACGAGCAGTACTTC	TRBJ2-7	NA	NA	TRBV20-1
CASSLGGSNYNEQFF	TGTGCCAGCAGCTTAGGAGGAAGTAACTACAATGAGCAGTTCTTC	TRBJ2-1	many	NA	TRBV11-2
CASSVSPGLASDTQYF	TGTGCCAGCAGCGTTTCTCCGGGACTAGCGTCAGATACGCAGTATTTT	TRBJ2-3	many	TRBD2	TRBV9
CAISENTGVPQPQHF	TGTGCCATCAGTGAGAACACAGGGGTTCCTCAGCCCCAGCATTTT	TRBJ1-5	many	TRBD1	TRBV10-3
CASSMGTGGGNEQFF	TGTGCCAGTAGTATGGGGACAGGGGGAGGCAATGAGCAGTTCTTC	TRBJ2-1	NA	TRBD1	TRBV7-8